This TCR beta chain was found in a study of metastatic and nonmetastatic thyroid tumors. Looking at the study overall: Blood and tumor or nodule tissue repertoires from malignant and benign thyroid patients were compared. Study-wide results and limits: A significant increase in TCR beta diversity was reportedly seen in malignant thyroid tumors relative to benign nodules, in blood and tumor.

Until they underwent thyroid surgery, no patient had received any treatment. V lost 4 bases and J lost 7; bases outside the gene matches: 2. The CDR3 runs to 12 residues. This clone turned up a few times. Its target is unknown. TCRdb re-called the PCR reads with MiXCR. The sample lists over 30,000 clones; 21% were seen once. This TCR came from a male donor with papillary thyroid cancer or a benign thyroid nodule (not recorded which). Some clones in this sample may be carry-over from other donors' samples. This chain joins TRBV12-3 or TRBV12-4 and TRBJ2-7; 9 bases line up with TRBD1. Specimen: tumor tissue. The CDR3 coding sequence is TGTGCCAGCAGTTACAGGGGGCTTGAGCAGTACTTC. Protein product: CASSYRGLEQYF.